This T cell receptor (beta chain) was sequenced during a study of OX40 agonist ivuxolimab in advanced cancers. Across the study: Six ivuxolimab dose levels, 0.01 to 10 mg/kg, were given intravenously every 2 weeks. Anti-PD-1, anti-PD-L1 or anti-CTLA-4 therapy given earlier was allowed, and around 40% had some.

The CDR3 runs 16 residues. The ends lost 2 bases at V and 4 bases at J; junction bases unmatched: 9. CDR1 and CDR2 from the germline V gene are SQVTM and ANQGSEA. As to this clone: Antigen: not known.

The study, taken as a whole, reports: CD4+ and CD8+ blood T cells expanded clonally by week 6 at 0.1 to 3.0 mg/kg.

Clones were read by immunoSEQ multiplex PCR, and TCRdb kept only the in-frame ones, dropping some. The repertoire holds 50,000 to 55,000 clones, with over 75% as singletons. This chain joins TRBV29-1 and TRBJ2-5, with 11 nucleotides matching TRBD2. The receptor was derived from an adult with an advanced solid tumor such as melanoma, head and neck, liver or kidney cancer. Sequencing used CD4+ or CD8+ T cells sorted from blood, obtained in a trial of the OX40 agonist ivuxolimab. The CDR3 DNA follows: TGCAGCGTTGAAAATCCGGGACTAGCGGTTGGAGAGACCCAGTACTTC. It yields the protein CSVENPGLAVGETQYF.